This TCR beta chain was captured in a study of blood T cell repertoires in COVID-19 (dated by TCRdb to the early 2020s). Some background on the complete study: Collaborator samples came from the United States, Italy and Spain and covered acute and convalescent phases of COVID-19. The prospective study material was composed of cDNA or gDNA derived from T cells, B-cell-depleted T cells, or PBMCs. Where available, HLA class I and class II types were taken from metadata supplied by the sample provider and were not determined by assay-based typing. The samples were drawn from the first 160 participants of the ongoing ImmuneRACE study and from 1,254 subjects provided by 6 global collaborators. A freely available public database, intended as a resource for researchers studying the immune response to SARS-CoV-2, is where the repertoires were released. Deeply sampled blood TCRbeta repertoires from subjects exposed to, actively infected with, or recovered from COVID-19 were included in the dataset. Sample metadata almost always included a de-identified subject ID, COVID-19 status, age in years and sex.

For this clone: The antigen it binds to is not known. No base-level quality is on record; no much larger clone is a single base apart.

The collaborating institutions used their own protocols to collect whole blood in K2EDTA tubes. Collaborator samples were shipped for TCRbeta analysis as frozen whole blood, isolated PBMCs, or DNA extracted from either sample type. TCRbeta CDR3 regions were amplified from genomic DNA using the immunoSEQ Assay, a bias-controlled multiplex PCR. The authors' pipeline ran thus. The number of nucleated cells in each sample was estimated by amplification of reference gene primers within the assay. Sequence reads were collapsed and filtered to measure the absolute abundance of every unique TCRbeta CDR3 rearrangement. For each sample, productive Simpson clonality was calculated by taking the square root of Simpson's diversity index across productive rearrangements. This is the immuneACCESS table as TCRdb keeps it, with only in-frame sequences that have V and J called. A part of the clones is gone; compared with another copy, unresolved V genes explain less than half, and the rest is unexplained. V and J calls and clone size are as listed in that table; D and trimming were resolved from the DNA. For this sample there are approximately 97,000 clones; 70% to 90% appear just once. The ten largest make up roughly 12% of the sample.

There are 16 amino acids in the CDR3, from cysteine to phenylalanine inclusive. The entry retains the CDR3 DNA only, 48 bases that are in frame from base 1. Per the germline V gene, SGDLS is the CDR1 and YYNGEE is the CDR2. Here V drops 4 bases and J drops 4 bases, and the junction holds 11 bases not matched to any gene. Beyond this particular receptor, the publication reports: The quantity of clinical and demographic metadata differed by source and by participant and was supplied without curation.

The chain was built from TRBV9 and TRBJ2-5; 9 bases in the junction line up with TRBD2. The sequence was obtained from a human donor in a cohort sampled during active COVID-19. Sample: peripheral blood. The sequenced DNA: TGTGCCAGCAGCATCCTAGCGGGGTCCGGTGGAGAGACCCAGTACTTC. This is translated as CASSILAGSGGETQYF.